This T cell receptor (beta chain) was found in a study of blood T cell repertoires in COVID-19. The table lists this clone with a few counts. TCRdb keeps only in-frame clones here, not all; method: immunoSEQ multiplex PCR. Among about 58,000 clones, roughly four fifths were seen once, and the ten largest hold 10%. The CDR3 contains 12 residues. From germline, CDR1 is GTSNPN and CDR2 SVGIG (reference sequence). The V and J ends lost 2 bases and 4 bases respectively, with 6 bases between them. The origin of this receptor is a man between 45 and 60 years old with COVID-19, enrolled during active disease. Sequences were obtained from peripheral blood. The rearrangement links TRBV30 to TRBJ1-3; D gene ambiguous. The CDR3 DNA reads TGTGCCTGGAGTCCGCAGGGAAACACCATATATTTT. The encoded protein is CAWSPQGNTIYF.